This is a list of T cell receptor beta chains from one sample in a study of blood T cell repertoires in COVID-19. Some clones are missing from TCRdb's copy, which holds only in-frame ones; the method was immunoSEQ multiplex PCR. This sample yields around 200,000 clones, of which 87% are seen a single time; roughly 0.85% belongs to the top ten. The sequenced sample was peripheral blood. These receptors originate from a young woman who had recovered from COVID-19. Both conserved end residues are part of each CDR3. Fields, in order: J gene, D gene, CDR3 length, clone size, V gene, CDR3 protein, CDR3 DNA. The D gene is left open where the match is weak. Clone size is stated in some rows and not others, as once, few, many or a class when expanded.

J: TRBJ2-1
D: TRBD2
length: 17
size: -
V: TRBV7-3
CDR3: CASSLPSSGRSNNEQFF
DNA: TGTGCCAGCAGCTTACCTTCTAGCGGGAGGAGTAACAATGAGCAGTTCTTC

J: TRBJ2-3
D: -
length: 12
size: -
V: TRBV29-1
CDR3: CSVGTGADTQYF
DNA: TGCAGCGTTGGGACTGGGGCAGATACGCAGTATTTT

J: TRBJ1-4
D: TRBD1
length: 17
size: -
V: TRBV7-2
CDR3: CASSLLGPAGGNEKLFF
DNA: TGTGCCAGCAGCTTATTAGGTCCGGCAGGGGGTAATGAAAAACTGTTTTTT

J: TRBJ2-1
D: -
length: 16
size: -
V: TRBV7-2
CDR3: CASSGDRDLSYNEQFF
DNA: TGTGCCAGCAGCGGTGACCGGGACTTATCCTACAATGAGCAGTTCTTC

J: TRBJ2-2
D: -
length: 12
size: -
V: TRBV29-1
CDR3: CSVSVDTGELFF
DNA: TGCAGCGTTTCAGTGGACACCGGGGAGCTGTTTTTT

J: TRBJ1-1
D: -
length: 13
size: few
V: TRBV12-5
CDR3: CASGLGRNTEAFF
DNA: TGTGCTAGTGGTTTGGGCAGGAACACTGAAGCTTTCTTT

J: TRBJ2-3
D: TRBD2
length: 16
size: -
V: TRBV4-1
CDR3: CASSQREAAPTDTQYF
DNA: TGCGCCAGCAGCCAACGGGAGGCGGCACCCACAGATACGCAGTATTTT

J: TRBJ2-5
D: -
length: 13
size: -
V: TRBV5-4
CDR3: CASSLGQSETQYF
DNA: TGTGCCAGCAGCTTGGGACAGTCGGAGACCCAGTACTTC

J: TRBJ2-3
D: -
length: 14
size: -
V: TRBV18
CDR3: CASSRQGIADTQYF
DNA: TGTGCCAGCTCACGGCAGGGAATAGCAGATACGCAGTATTTT

J: TRBJ2-5
D: TRBD1
length: 15
size: -
V: TRBV5-1
CDR3: CASSLVTGGGETQYF
DNA: TGCGCCAGCAGCTTGGTCACAGGGGGTGGGGAGACCCAGTACTTC

J: TRBJ1-5
D: -
length: 16
size: -
V: TRBV28
CDR3: CASIGGGSYSNQPQHF
DNA: TGTGCCAGCATAGGGGGGGGATCATATAGCAATCAGCCCCAGCATTTT

J: TRBJ1-5
D: -
length: 17
size: -
V: TRBV7-8
CDR3: CASSLGYGSGGGQPQHF
DNA: TGTGCCAGCAGCTTAGGATATGGTTCCGGGGGAGGTCAGCCCCAGCATTTT

J: TRBJ2-2
D: TRBD1
length: 15
size: -
V: TRBV19
CDR3: CASSRTGFNTGELFF
DNA: TGTGCCAGTAGTAGGACAGGATTTAACACCGGGGAGCTGTTTTTT

J: TRBJ1-2
D: -
length: 15
size: -
V: TRBV4-1
CDR3: CASSQGFQGGYGYTF
DNA: TGCGCCAGCAGCCAAGGTTTCCAGGGCGGCTATGGCTACACCTTC

J: TRBJ1-5
D: -
length: 15
size: -
V: TRBV5-6
CDR3: CASSLGRGPRQPQHF
DNA: TGTGCCAGCAGCTTAGGGAGAGGGCCCCGGCAGCCCCAGCATTTT

J: TRBJ1-1
D: -
length: 12
size: -
V: TRBV25-1
CDR3: CASSWGGIEAFF
DNA: TGTGCCAGCAGTTGGGGGGGTATAGAAGCTTTCTTT

J: TRBJ2-5
D: TRBD2
length: 17
size: -
V: TRBV19
CDR3: CASSIVLSGGEEETQYF
DNA: TGTGCCAGTAGTATAGTTTTAAGCGGGGGGGAGGAAGAGACCCAGTACTTC

J: TRBJ2-3
D: TRBD2
length: 16
size: -
V: TRBV5-4
CDR3: CASSLATSGSTDTQYF
DNA: TGTGCCAGCAGCTTGGCAACTAGCGGGTCGACAGATACGCAGTATTTT